This T cell receptor (beta chain) was obtained from a study of blood T cell repertoires in COVID-19. In the authors' methods: Reference gene primer amplification in the assay estimated nucleated cell counts. The protocol was immunoSEQ multiplex PCR, while the TCRdb copy is restricted to in-frame clones and leaves out a portion. Clone size and V and J calls were adopted from that table, with D and trimming inferred from the DNA. This table has fewer than 150,000 clones, 84% appearing once. The CDR3 contains 11 residues. With 5 bases removed from V and 12 bases from J, the gap between germline ends came to 14 bases. Germline V CDR1 and CDR2: MDHEN, SYDVKM.

The chain employs TRBV28 and TRBJ2-7; D may be TRBD1 (5 bases). The receptor comes from a human donor in a cohort sampled during active COVID-19. Input material: peripheral blood. The chain's CDR3 is CASSTPRQLYF. In DNA form, the CDR3 reads TGTGCCAGCAGTACGCCCCGACAGTTGTACTTC.